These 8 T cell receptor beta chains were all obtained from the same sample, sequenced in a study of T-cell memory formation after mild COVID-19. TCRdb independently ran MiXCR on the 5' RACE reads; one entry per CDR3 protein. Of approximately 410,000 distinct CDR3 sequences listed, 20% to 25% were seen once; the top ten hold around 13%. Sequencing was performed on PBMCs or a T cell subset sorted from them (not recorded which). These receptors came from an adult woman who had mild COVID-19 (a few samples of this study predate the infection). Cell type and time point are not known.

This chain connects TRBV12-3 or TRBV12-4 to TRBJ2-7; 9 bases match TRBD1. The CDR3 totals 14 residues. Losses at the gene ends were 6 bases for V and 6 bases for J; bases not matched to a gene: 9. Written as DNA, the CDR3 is TGTGCCAGCAGCTCAAACAGGGGGCATGGCGAGCAGTACTTC. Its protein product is CASSSNRGHGEQYF.

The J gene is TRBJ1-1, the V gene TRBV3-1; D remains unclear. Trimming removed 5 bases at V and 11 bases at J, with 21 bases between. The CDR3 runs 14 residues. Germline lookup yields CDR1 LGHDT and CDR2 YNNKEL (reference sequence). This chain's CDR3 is CASSEAGPGRGAFF. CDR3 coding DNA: TGTGCCAGCAGCGAAGCCGGTCCCGGGCGCGGGGCTTTCTTT.

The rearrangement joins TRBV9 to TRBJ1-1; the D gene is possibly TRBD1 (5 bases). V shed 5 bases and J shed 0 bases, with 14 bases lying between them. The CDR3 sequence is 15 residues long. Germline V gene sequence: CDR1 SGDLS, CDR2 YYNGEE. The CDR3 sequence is CASRSIGGMNTEAFF. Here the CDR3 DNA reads TGTGCCAGCAGGTCCATCGGGGGGATGAACACTGAAGCTTTCTTT.

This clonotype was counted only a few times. CDR3 coding DNA: TGCAGTGCTAGAGATCGAACCTCCGGGGCTGAGCTGTTTTTT. Translating gives CSARDRTSGAELFF. V and J are TRBV20-1 and TRBJ2-2; possibly TRBD1 or TRBD2 for D (5 bases each). The V gene lost 0 bases and the J gene lost 11 bases, with 16 bases spanning the gap. Looked up from germline, CDR1 is DFQATT and CDR2 is SNEGSKA (reference sequence). CDR3 size: 14 residues.

The CDR3 protein is CAWSRRGFSYEQYF. CDR3 bases: TGTGCCTGGAGTAGGCGCGGGTTCTCCTACGAGCAGTACTTC. This chain joins TRBV30 and TRBJ2-7; tentative D call: TRBD2 (5 bases). The V end lost 2 bases, the J end lost 0 bases, and 11 bases lay between the germline ends. Germline CDR1 and CDR2: GTSNPN and SVGIG (reference sequence). The CDR3 loop spans 14 amino acids.

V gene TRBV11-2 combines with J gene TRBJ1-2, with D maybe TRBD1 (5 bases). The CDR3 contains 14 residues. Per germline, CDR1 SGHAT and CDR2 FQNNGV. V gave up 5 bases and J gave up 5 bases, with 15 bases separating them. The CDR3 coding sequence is TGTGCCAGCAGCCAAACCAGTGGGGGATATGGCTACACCTTC. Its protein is CASSQTSGGYGYTF. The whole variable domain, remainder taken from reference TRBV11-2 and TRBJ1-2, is EAGVAQSPRYKIIEKRQSVAFWCNPISGHATLYWYQQILGQGPKLLIQFQNNGVVDDSQLPKDRFSAERLKGVDSTLKIQPAKLEDSAVYLCASSQTSGGYGYTFGSGTRLTVV.

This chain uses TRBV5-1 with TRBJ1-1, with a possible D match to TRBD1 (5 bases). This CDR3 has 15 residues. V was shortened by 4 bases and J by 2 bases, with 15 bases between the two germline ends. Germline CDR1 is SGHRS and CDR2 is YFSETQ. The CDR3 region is CASSRGGDPNTEAFF. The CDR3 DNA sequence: TGCGCCAGCAGCCGCGGGGGGGATCCAAACACTGAAGCTTTCTTT.

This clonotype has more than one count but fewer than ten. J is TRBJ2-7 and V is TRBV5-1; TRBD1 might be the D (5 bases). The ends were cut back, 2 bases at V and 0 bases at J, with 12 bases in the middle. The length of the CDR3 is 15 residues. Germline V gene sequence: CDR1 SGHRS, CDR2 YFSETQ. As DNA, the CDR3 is TGCGCCAGCAGCTTTACAGGCCTACACTCCTACGAGCAGTACTTC. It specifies CASSFTGLHSYEQYF.